This TCR beta chain was documented in a study of shared clonotypes between healthy human individuals. Selected positively for CCR7 and CD45RO-negative, naive CD8 cells excluded terminally differentiated effector memory CD45RA+ cells. The CDR3 length is 16 residues. The V gene lost 0 bases and the J gene lost 3 bases, with 14 bases spanning the gap. The V gene's germline CDR1 is MNHEY and CDR2 SVGAGI. This table comes from immunoSEQ multiplex PCR, and its TCRdb copy is limited to in-frame clones, with some not included. The sample carries approximately 600,000 clones, roughly 95% recorded once. This receptor was obtained from a woman aged 25-40 years in good health. The sequenced material came from naive CD8+ T cells sorted from blood. The chain has TRBV6-5 and TRBJ1-1, with D possibly matching TRBD1 (5 bases). This CDR3 reads CASSYSWAGLDTEAFF. CDR3 bases: TGTGCCAGCAGTTACTCATGGGCAGGGCTAGACACTGAAGCTTTCTTT.